Listed below are T cell receptor beta chains from one sample, sequenced in a study of cytomegalovirus exposure and HLA in healthy donors. Profiling relied on immunoSEQ multiplex PCR, and the TCRdb table lists in-frame clones only, not all of them. The sample contains 120,000 or so clones, 90% to 97% of which appear only once. The sample taken for sequencing was PBMCs. All receptors derive from a young man in good health and CMV-seronegative. The CDR3 runs from the conserved cysteine through the conserved F or W. Rows may omit the clone size; those that give it use once, few, many or a size class.

clone_size j_call v_call cdr3_aa
- TRBJ2-7 TRBV2 CASSLAPVYEQYF
- TRBJ1-5 TRBV9 CASSVRGASNQPQHF
- TRBJ1-5 TRBV4-2 CASSQEGGSNQPQHF
- TRBJ2-5 TRBV11-2 CASSFLAGGIGETQYF
- TRBJ2-3 TRBV5-1 CASNRGQGTDTQYF
- TRBJ1-1 TRBV30 CAWRRRGTRAEAFF
once TRBJ2-3 TRBV28 CASSAGGRGTDTQYF
- TRBJ1-5 TRBV28 CASRPAGAHQPQHF
- TRBJ2-5 TRBV4-2 CASSQGQGRLSTETQYF
- TRBJ2-1 TRBV18 CASSSGRDNEQFF
- TRBJ2-2 TRBV30 CAWSVDSYTGELFF
- TRBJ1-1 TRBV30 CAWTRQGGVTEAFF
once TRBJ1-2 TRBV19 CASTGVETGNSNYGYTF
- TRBJ2-1 TRBV5-1 CASSPETSGTYNEQFF
once TRBJ2-1 TRBV28 CASSPLWSSYNEQFF
- TRBJ1-2 TRBV30 CAWSATAHYGYTF
- TRBJ2-1 TRBV5-4 CASSWAFSSGEQFF
- TRBJ1-1 TRBV29-1 CSVRGGAGNTEAFF
- TRBJ1-5 TRBV28 CASRLPEGQPQHF
- TRBJ2-7 TRBV28 CASIYRTGVGYEQYF
- TRBJ2-1 TRBV19 CASSIDLPADEQFF
- TRBJ1-1 TRBV19 CASSIVGQGTTEAFF
- TRBJ1-4 TRBV18 CASSPRTGDEKLFF
- TRBJ2-7 TRBV25-1 CASSESPGLGGEQYF
once TRBJ2-1 TRBV4-2 CASRGAGEYNEQFF
once TRBJ2-7 TRBV2 CASRDFPGLANEQYF
- TRBJ2-7 TRBV4-1 CASSYGLAGYEQYF
- TRBJ2-2 TRBV5-6 CASSQGIRGETGELFF
- TRBJ1-4 TRBV9 CASSVEGANHLNEKLFF
- TRBJ1-1 TRBV5-1 CASSETGDPNTEAFF
- TRBJ1-1 TRBV11-2 CASSLTGTTNTEAFF